The entry below describes one T cell receptor beta chain. The CDR3 runs to 18 residues. The germline gives CDR1 SGHTA, CDR2 FQGTGA. Trimming removed 2 bases from V and 3 bases from J, with 19 bases in between. The record originates from a study of blood T cell repertoires in COVID-19. TCRdb's copy holds only in-frame clones and misses some; the assay was immunoSEQ multiplex PCR. The data show around 99,000 clones, with around 82% seen just once and roughly 4.7% held by the top ten. This receptor was taken from a human donor in a cohort sampled during active or convalescent COVID-19. The rearrangement uses TRBV7-3 and TRBJ2-2; weak D call: TRBD2 (7 bases). Sequenced sample: peripheral blood. CDR3 region: CASSLDPGEGRYTGELFF. CDR3 nucleotides: TGTGCCAGCAGCTTAGATCCAGGGGAGGGCCGGTACACCGGGGAGCTGTTTTTT. Variable domain in full (rest from reference TRBV7-3 and TRBJ2-2): GAGVSQTPSNKVTEKGKYVELRCDPISGHTALYWYRQSLGQGPEFLIYFQGTGAADDSGLPNDRFFAVRPEGSVSTLKIQRTERGDSAVYLCASSLDPGEGRYTGELFFGEGSRLTVL.